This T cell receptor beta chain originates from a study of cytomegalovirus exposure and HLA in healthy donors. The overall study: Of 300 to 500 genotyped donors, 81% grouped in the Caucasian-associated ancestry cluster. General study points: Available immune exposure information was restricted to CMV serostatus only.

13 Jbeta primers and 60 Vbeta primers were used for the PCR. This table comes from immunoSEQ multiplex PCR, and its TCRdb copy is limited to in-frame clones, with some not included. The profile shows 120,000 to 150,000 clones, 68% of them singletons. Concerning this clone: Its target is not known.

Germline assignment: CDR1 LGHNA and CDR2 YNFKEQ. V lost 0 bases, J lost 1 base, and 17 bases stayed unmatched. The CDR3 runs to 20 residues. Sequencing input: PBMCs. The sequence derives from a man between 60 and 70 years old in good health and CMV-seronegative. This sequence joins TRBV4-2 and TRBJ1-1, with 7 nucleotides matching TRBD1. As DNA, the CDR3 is TGTGCCAGCAGCCAAGAGATCCCCGTTCCTCTGGCAGGGGGGAACACTGAAGCTTTCTTT. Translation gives CASSQEIPVPLAGGNTEAFF.